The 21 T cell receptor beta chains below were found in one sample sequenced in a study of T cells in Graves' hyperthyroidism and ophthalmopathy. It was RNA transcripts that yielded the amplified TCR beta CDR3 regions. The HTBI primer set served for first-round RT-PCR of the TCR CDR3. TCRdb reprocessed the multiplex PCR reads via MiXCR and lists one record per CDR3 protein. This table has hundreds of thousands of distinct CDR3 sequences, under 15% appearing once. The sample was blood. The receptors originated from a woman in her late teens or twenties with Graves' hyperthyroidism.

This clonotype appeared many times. The CDR3 nucleotides read TGTGCCAGCAGCTACAGGGGGCTAAGGTCCTACGAGCAGTACTTC. As protein: CASSYRGLRSYEQYF. The chain recombines TRBV6-1 with TRBJ2-7; TRBD1 matches at 9 bases. This CDR3 has 15 amino acids. Germline CDR1 and CDR2: MNHNS and SASEGT. Unmatched junction bases numbered 7, after V lost 6 bases and J lost 1 base.

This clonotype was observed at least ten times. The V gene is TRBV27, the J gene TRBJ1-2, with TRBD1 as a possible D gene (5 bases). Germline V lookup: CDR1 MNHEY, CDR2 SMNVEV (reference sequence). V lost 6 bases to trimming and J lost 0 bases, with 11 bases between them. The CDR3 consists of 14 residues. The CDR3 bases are TGTGCCAGCAGGCAGACAGCGACTAACTATGGCTACACCTTC. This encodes CASRQTATNYGYTF.

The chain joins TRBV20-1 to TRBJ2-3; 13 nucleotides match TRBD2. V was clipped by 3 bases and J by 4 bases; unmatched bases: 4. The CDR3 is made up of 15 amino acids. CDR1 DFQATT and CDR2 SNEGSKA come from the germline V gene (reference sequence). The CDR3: CSARKLAGGADTQYF. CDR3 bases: TGCAGTGCTAGGAAACTAGCGGGAGGGGCAGATACGCAGTATTTT.

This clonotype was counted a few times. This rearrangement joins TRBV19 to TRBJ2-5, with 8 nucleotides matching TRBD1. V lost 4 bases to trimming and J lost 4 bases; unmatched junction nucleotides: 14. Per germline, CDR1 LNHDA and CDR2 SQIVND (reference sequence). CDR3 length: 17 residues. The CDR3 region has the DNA TGTGCCAGTAGTACCCCTCGGACAGGGCTGGGTGGAGAGACCCAGTACTTC. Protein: CASSTPRTGLGGETQYF. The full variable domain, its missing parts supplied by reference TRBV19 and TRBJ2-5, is DGGITQSPKYLFRKEGQNVTLSCEQNLNHDAMYWYRQDPGQGLRLIYYSQIVNDFQKGDIAEGYSVSREKKESFPLTVTSAQKNPTAFYLCASSTPRTGLGGETQYFGPGTRLLVL.

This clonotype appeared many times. CDR3 in DNA: TGTGCCAGCAGTGACGCTAGCGGGGGTTCCGATACGCAGTATTTT. Translating it yields CASSDASGGSDTQYF. The chain has TRBV2 and TRBJ2-3, with TRBD2 identical over 10 bases. V lost 3 bases and J lost 6; bases outside the gene matches: 6. Germline assignment: CDR1 SNHLY and CDR2 FYNNEI. This CDR3 spans 15 amino acids.

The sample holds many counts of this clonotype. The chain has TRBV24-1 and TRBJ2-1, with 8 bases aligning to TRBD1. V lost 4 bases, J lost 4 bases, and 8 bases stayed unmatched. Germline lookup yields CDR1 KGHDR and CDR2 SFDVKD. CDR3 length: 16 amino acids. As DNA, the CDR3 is TGTGCCACCAGTGACCAAACAGGGGGACGTTACAATGAGCAGTTCTTC. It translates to CATSDQTGGRYNEQFF.

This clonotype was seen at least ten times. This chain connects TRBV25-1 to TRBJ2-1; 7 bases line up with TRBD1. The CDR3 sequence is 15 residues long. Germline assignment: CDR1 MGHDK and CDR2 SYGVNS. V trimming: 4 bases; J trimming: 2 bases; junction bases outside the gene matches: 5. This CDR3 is CASSVPGTAYNEQFF. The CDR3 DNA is TGTGCCAGCAGTGTCCCCGGGACAGCCTACAATGAGCAGTTCTTC.

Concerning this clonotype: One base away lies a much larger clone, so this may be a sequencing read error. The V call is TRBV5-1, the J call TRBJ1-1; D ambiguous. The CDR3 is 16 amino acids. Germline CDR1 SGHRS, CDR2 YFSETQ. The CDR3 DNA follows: TGCGCCAGCAGCTTGGACGCCGTCCCGAGGAACACTGAAGCTTCCTTT. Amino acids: CASSLDAVPRNTEASF.

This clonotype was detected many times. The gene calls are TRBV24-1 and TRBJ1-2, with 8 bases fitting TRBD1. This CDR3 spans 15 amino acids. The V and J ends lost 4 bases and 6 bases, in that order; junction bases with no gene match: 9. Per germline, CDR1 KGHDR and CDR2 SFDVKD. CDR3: CATSDPGQGEHGYTF. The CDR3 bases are TGTGCCACCAGTGACCCCGGACAGGGTGAACATGGCTACACCTTC.

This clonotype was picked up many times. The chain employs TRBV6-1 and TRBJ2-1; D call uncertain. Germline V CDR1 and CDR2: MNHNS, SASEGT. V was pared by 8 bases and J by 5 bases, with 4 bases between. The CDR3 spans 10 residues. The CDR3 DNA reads TGTGCCAGCCGGGACAATGAGCAGTTCTTC. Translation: CASRDNEQFF.

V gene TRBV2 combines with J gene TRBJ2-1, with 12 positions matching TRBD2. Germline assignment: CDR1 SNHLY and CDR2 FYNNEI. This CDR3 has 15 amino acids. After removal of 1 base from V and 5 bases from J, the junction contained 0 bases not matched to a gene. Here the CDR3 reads CASSEGLAGDNEQFF. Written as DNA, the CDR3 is TGTGCCAGCAGTGAAGGACTAGCGGGGGACAATGAGCAGTTCTTC.

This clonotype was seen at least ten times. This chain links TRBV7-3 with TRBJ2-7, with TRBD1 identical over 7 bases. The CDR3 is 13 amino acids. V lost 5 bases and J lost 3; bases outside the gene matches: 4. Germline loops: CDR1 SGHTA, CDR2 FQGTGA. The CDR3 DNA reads TGTGCCAGCAGCCGAGGGACAGACTACGAGCAGTACTTC. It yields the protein CASSRGTDYEQYF.

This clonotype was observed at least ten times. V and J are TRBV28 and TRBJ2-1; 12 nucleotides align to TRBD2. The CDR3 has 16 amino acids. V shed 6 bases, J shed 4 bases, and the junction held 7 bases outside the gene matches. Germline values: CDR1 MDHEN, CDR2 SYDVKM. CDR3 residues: CASSLLLAGGYNEQFF. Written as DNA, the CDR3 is TGTGCCAGCAGCCTCCTCCTAGCGGGAGGGTACAATGAGCAGTTCTTC.

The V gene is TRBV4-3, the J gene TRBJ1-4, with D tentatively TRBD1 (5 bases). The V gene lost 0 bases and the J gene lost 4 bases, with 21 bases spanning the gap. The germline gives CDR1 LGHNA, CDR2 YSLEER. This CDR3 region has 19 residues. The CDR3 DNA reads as TGCGCCAGCAGCCAAGAACAGGACCCCCGGGAACCCTTTAATGAAAAACTGTTTTTT. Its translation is CASSQEQDPREPFNEKLFF.

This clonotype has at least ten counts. Written as DNA, the CDR3 is TGTGCCAGCAGCCAAGAAGAACTAGCGGGAGCTACCACAGATACGCAGTATTTT. It translates to CASSQEELAGATTDTQYF. V usage is TRBV3-1 and J usage is TRBJ2-3; 11 bases are shared with TRBD2. Germline trimming cut 0 bases from V and 2 bases from J; bases unmatched to any gene: 7. This CDR3 spans 18 amino acids. Germline assignment: CDR1 LGHDT and CDR2 YNNKEL (reference sequence).

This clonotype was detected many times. The CDR3 loop reads CASTWRLYTGELFF. The CDR3, as DNA: TGTGCCAGCACCTGGCGGCTATACACCGGGGAGCTGTTTTTT. The chain combines TRBV12-3 or TRBV12-4 with TRBJ2-2, with unresolved D. The CDR3 is 14 residues long. Trimming removed 7 bases at V and 3 bases at J, with 12 bases between.

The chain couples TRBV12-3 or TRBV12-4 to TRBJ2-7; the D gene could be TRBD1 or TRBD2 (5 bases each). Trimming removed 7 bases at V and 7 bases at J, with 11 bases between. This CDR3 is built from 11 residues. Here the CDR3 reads CASILGPEQYF. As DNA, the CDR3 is TGTGCCAGCATCCTGGGACCAGAGCAGTACTTC.

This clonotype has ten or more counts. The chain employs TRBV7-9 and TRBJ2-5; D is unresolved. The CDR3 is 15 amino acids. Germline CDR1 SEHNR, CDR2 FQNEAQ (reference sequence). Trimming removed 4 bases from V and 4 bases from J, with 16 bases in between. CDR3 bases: TGTGCCAGCAGCTCCGGCCGCGTGGGGTTAGAGACCCAGTACTTC. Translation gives CASSSGRVGLETQYF.

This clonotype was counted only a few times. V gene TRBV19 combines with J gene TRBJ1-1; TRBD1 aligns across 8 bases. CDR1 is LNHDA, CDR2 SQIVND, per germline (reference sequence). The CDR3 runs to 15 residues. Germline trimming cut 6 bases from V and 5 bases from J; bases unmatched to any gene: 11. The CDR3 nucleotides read TGTGCCAGTAGCCCGATTGACAGGGGAGATACTGAAGCTTTCTTT. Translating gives CASSPIDRGDTEAFF. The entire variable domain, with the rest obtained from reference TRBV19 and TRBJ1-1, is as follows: DGGITQSPKYLFRKEGQNVTLSCEQNLNHDAMYWYRQDPGQGLRLIYYSQIVNDFQKGDIAEGYSVSREKKESFPLTVTSAQKNPTAFYLCASSPIDRGDTEAFFGQGTRLTVV.

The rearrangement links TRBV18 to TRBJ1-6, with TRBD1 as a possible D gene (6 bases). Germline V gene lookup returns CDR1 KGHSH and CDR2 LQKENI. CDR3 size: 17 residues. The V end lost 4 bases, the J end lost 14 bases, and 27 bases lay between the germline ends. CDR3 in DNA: TGTGCCAGCTCACTAAGCCCCGGCAGGGGCAGCAAACTGGCCCTCCACTTT. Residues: CASSLSPGRGSKLALHF.

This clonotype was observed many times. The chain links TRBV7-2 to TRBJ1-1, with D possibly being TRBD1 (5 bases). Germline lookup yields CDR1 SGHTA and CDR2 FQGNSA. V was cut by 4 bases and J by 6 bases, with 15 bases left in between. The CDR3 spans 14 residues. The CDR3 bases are TGTGCCAGCAGCTCCCAATATGGGGGAGCTGAAGCTTTCTTT. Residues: CASSSQYGGAEAFF.